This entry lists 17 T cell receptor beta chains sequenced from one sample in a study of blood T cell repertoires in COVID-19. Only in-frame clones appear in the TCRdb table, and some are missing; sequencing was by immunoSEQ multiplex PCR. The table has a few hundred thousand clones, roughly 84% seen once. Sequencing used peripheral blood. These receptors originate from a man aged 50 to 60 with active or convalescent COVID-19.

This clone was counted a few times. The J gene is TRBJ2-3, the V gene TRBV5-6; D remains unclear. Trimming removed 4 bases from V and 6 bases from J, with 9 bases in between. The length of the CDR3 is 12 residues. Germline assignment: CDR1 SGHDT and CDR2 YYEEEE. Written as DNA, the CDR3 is TGTGCCAGCAGCGCGTGGGCGGATACGCAGTATTTT. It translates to CASSAWADTQYF. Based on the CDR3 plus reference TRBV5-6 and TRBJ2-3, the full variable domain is DAGVTQSPTHLIKTRGQQVTLRCSPKSGHDTVSWYQQALGQGPQFIFQYYEEEERQRGNFPDRFSGHQFPNYSSELNVNALLLGDSALYLCASSAWADTQYFGPGTRLTVL.

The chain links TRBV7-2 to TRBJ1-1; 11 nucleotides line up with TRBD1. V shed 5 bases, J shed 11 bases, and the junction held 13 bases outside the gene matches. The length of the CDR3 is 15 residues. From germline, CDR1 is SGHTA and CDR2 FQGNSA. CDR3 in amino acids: CASSLEGQGVSAAFF. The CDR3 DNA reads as TGTGCCAGCAGCCTAGAGGGACAGGGGGTTTCTGCTGCTTTCTTT. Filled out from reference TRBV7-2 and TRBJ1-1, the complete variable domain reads GAGVSQSPSNKVTEKGKDVELRCDPISGHTALYWYRQSLGQGLEFLIYFQGNSAPDKSGLPSDRFSAERTGGSVSTLTIQRTQQEDSAVYLCASSLEGQGVSAAFFGQGTRLTVV.

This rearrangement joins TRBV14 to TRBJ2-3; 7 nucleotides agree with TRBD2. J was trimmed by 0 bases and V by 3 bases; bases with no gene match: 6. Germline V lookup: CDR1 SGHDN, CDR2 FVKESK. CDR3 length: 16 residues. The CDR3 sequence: CASSQVGGESTDTQYF. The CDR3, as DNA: TGTGCCAGCAGCCAGGTGGGAGGGGAAAGCACAGATACGCAGTATTTT.

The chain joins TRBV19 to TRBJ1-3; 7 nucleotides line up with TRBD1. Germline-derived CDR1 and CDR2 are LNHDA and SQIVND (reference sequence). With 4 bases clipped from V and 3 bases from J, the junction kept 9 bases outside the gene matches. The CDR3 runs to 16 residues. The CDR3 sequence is CASSTARDSNGNTIYF. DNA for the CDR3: TGTGCCAGTAGTACGGCCAGGGACAGCAATGGAAACACCATATATTTT.

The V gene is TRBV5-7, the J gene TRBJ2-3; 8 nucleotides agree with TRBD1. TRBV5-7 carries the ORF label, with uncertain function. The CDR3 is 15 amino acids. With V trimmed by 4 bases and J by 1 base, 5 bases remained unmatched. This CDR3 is CASSHPTGGTDTQYF. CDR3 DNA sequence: TGTGCCAGCAGCCACCCGACAGGGGGCACAGATACGCAGTATTTT.

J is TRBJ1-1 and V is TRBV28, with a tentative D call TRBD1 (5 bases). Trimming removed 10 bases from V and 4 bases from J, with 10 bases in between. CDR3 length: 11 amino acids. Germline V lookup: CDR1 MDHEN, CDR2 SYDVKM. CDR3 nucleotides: TGTGCCATCGGGGGGGTCACTGAAGCTTTCTTT. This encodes CAIGGVTEAFF.

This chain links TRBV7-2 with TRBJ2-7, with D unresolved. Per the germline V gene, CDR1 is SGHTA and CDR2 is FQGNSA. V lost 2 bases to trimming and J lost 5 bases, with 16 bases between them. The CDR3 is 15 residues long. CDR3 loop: CASSLNLPGVHEQYF. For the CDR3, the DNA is TGTGCCAGCAGCTTAAACCTGCCGGGTGTCCACGAGCAGTACTTC.

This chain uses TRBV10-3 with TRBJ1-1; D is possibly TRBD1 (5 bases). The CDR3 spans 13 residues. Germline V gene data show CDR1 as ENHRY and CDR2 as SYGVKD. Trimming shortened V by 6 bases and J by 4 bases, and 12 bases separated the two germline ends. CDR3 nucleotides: TGTGCCATCAGCCTAGGGGATTCCACTGAAGCTTTCTTT. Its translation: CAISLGDSTEAFF.

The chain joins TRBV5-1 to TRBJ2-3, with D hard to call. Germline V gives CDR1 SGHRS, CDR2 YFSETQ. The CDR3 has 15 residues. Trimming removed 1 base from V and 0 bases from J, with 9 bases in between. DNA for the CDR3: TGCGCCAGCAGCTTGAGGCAGCGAAGCACAGATACGCAGTATTTT. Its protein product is CASSLRQRSTDTQYF.

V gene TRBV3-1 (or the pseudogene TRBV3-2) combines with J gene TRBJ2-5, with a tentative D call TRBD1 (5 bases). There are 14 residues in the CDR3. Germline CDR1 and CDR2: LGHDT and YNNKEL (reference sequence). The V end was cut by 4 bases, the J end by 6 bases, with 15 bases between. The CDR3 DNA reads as TGTGCCAGCAGCCTAAGCCTAGGGGCCAAGACCCAGTACTTC. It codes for CASSLSLGAKTQYF.

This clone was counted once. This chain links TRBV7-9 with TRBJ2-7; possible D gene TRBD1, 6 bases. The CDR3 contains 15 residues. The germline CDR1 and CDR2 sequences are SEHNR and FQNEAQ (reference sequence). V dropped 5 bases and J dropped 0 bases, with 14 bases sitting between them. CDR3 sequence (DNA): TGTGCCAGCAGCCTACAGGGCCAAAGCTCCTACGAGCAGTACTTC. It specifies CASSLQGQSSYEQYF.

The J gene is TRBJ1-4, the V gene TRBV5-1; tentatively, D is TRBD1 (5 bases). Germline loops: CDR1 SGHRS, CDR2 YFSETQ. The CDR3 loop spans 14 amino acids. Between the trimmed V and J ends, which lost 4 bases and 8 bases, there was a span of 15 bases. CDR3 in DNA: TGCGCCAGCAGCCGGGACTCGTCCGAAGAAAAACTGTTTTTT. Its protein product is CASSRDSSEEKLFF. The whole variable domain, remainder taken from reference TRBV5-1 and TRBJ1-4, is KAGVTQTPRYLIKTRGQQVTLSCSPISGHRSVSWYQQTPGQGLQFLFEYFSETQRNKGNFPGRFSGRQFSNSRSEMNVSTLELGDSALYLCASSRDSSEEKLFFGSGTQLSVL.

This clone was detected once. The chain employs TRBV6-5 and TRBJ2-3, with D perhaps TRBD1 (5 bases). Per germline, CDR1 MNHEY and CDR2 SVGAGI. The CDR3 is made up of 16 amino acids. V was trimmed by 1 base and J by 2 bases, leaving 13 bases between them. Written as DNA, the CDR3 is TGTGCCAGCAGTTACTGGGCACCCAGGGCCACAGATACGCAGTATTTT. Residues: CASSYWAPRATDTQYF.

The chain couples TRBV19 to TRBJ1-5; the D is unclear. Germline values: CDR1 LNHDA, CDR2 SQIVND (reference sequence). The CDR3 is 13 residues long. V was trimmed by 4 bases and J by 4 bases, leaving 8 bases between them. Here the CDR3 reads CASSSSANQPQHF. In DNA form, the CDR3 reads TGTGCCAGTAGTAGCTCAGCGAATCAGCCCCAGCATTTT.

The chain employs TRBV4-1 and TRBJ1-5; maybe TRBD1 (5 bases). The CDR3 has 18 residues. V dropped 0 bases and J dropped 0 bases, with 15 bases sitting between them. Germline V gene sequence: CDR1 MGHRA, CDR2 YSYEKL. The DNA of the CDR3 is TGCGCCAGCAGCCAAGATCTACAGGCAGAGACTAGCAATCAGCCCCAGCATTTT. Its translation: CASSQDLQAETSNQPQHF.

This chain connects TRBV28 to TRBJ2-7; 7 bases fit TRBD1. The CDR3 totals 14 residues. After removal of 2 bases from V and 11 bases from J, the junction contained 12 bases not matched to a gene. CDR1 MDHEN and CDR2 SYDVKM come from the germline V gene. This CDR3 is CASSLRWRQGGEYF. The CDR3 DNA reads TGTGCCAGCAGTTTACGTTGGCGACAGGGTGGTGAGTACTTC.

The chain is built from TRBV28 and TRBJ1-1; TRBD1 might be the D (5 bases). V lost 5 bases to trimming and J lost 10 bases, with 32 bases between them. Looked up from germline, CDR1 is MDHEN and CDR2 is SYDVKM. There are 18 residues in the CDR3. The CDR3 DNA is TGTGCCAGCAGTCTTCTTAATACCAGACGGGGGTCGGTAAAAGGAGCTTTCTTT. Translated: CASSLLNTRRGSVKGAFF.